This T cell receptor (beta chain) is drawn from a study of blood T cell repertoires in COVID-19. In the study overall: From the United States, Italy and Spain came samples of acute and convalescent COVID-19.

Self-reported history from a screening survey and questionnaire set each donor's cohort. What the recovered Cohort 3 donors had was two negative PCRs, clearance, or symptom resolution. In the study's own analysis: Using reference gene primer amplification, nucleated cell counts were estimated. Assay: immunoSEQ multiplex PCR; the TCRdb copy retains only in-frame clones and omits some. That table supplies the V and J calls and clone size; D and trimming were determined from the DNA. The data show 180,000 or so clones, about 88% seen once. This receptor was taken from a woman aged 18-35 years who had recovered from COVID-19. Specimen: PBMCs or T cells enriched from blood (not recorded which).

As DNA, the CDR3 is TGTGCCAGCAGGGACAGGGTACCCTACAATGAGCAGTTCTTC. Its protein is CASRDRVPYNEQFF. This chain joins TRBV27 and TRBJ2-1, with 8 bases identical to TRBD1. In germline, CDR1 is MNHEY, CDR2 SMNVEV (reference sequence). The CDR3 is made up of 14 amino acids. The junction had 3 bases not matched to a gene; V was cut back by 6 bases and J by 2 bases.